This is a list of T cell receptor beta chains from one sample in a study of radiation and T cells in renal cell carcinoma. Only in-frame clones appear in the TCRdb table, and some are missing; sequencing was by immunoSEQ multiplex PCR. This table holds 85,000 to 100,000 clones, approximately 86% found once. Sequenced material: blood, taken from a patient whose treatment included radiotherapy and nephrectomy. The source of these receptors is a man aged 45-65 years with renal cell carcinoma. The CDR3 runs from the conserved cysteine through the conserved F or W. D genes are given only for firm matches. Clone size is not always given. Where it is, it says once, few, many or a class for expanded clones.

V gene: TRBV2; clone size: -; D gene: TRBD2; J gene: TRBJ2-2; CDR3 length: 15; CDR3 DNA: TGTGCCAGCAGTTTGAGCGGGGGGAACACCGGGGAGCTGTTTTTT; CDR3 protein: CASSLSGGNTGELFF
V gene: TRBV5-1; clone size: -; D gene: TRBD1; J gene: TRBJ2-5; CDR3 length: 17; CDR3 DNA: TGCGCCAGCAGCTTGGGCCGTCAGGGGGCGGGGATGGAGACCCAGTACTTC; CDR3 protein: CASSLGRQGAGMETQYF
V gene: TRBV27; clone size: -; D gene: -; J gene: TRBJ2-2; CDR3 length: 15; CDR3 DNA: TGTGCCAGCCGTCGAGGACCGTCGAACACCGGGGAGCTGTTTTTT; CDR3 protein: CASRRGPSNTGELFF
V gene: TRBV5-4; clone size: -; D gene: -; J gene: TRBJ2-7; CDR3 length: 13; CDR3 DNA: TGTGCCAGCAGCCTAGGGACTGGCTACGAGCAGTACTTC; CDR3 protein: CASSLGTGYEQYF
V gene: TRBV5-6; clone size: -; D gene: -; J gene: TRBJ2-5; CDR3 length: 17; CDR3 DNA: TGTGCCAGCAGCTCGAGGGGCGGACGGGGATTTCAAGAGACCCAGTACTTC; CDR3 protein: CASSSRGGRGFQETQYF
V gene: TRBV7-9; clone size: few; D gene: -; J gene: TRBJ1-1; CDR3 length: 13; CDR3 DNA: TGTGCCAGCTGGCGGGGACAGAACACTGAAGCTTTCTTT; CDR3 protein: CASWRGQNTEAFF
V gene: TRBV15; clone size: -; D gene: -; J gene: TRBJ2-1; CDR3 length: 11; CDR3 DNA: TGTGCCACCAGGGGGAACAATGAGCAGTTCTTC; CDR3 protein: CATRGNNEQFF
V gene: TRBV7-2; clone size: -; D gene: TRBD1; J gene: TRBJ1-2; CDR3 length: 14; CDR3 DNA: TGTGCCAGCAGCTCGGGACAGGGCGGGTATGGCTACACCTTC; CDR3 protein: CASSSGQGGYGYTF
V gene: TRBV2; clone size: -; D gene: TRBD1; J gene: TRBJ2-2; CDR3 length: 15; CDR3 DNA: TGTGCCAGCAGTGAAACAGGGGGCAACACCGGGGAGCTGTTTTTT; CDR3 protein: CASSETGGNTGELFF
V gene: TRBV6-1; clone size: -; D gene: -; J gene: TRBJ2-1; CDR3 length: 15; CDR3 DNA: TGTGCCAGCAGGGTCGACTTTGGCTCCTACAATGAGCAGTTCTTC; CDR3 protein: CASRVDFGSYNEQFF
V gene: TRBV5-5; clone size: -; D gene: -; J gene: TRBJ2-5; CDR3 length: 13; CDR3 DNA: TGTGCCAGCAGCCAGCAGGGGAAAGAGACCCAGTACTTC; CDR3 protein: CASSQQGKETQYF
V gene: TRBV5-1; clone size: -; D gene: TRBD1; J gene: TRBJ2-1; CDR3 length: 15; CDR3 DNA: TGCGCCAGCAGCGAGGCGGACAGGGGGAGTTATGAGCAGTTCTTC; CDR3 protein: CASSEADRGSYEQFF
V gene: TRBV28; clone size: few; D gene: -; J gene: TRBJ1-2; CDR3 length: 13; CDR3 DNA: TGTGCCAGCAGTACAGGACTAGTCTATGGCTACACCTTC; CDR3 protein: CASSTGLVYGYTF